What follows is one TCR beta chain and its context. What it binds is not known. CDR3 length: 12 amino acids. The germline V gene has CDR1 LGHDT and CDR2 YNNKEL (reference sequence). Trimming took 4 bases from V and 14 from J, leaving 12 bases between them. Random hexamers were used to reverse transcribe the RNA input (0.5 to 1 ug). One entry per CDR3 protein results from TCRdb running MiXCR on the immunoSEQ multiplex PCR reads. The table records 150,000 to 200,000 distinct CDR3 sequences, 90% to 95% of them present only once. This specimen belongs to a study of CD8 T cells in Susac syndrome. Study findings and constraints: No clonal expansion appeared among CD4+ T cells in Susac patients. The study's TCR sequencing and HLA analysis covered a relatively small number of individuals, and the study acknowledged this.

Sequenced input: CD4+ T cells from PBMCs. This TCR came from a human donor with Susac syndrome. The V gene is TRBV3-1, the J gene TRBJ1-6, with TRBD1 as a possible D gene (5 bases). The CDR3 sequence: CASSRQGISLHF. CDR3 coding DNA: TGTGCCAGCAGCCGCCAGGGAATATCCCTCCACTTT.